What follows are 18 T cell receptor beta chains derived from one specimen sequenced in a study of blood T cells in healthy people across ages. PCR was performed a second time for roughly 7 to 11 cycles using a sample-barcoded 5' primer and a J-beta primer mix. One entry per CDR3 protein results from TCRdb running MiXCR on the 5' RACE reads. The sample yields approximately 1,100,000 distinct CDR3 sequences, over 35% seen once. Sequencing was performed on blood. Every receptor here comes from a woman aged 55-69 years in good health.

The rearrangement joins TRBV5-1 to TRBJ2-7; 9 bases match TRBD1. In germline, CDR1 is SGHRS, CDR2 YFSETQ. The CDR3 is made up of 15 amino acids. V dropped 4 bases and J dropped 4; count of bases not matched to a gene: 9. The CDR3 DNA reads as TGCGCCAGCAGCCCCGGGACAGGGATTCGGTACGAGCAGTACTTC. As protein: CASSPGTGIRYEQYF.

The chain links TRBV28 to TRBJ2-7; D not resolved. Trimming pared 4 bases from V and 5 bases from J, leaving 9 bases between. This CDR3 has 12 residues. Looked up from germline, CDR1 is MDHEN and CDR2 is SYDVKM. The DNA of the CDR3 is TGTGCCAGCAGTTCTTACACGGACGAGCAGTACTTC. Residues: CASSSYTDEQYF.

The chain combines TRBV10-3 with TRBJ2-5; TRBD2 agrees at 13 bases. The CDR3 consists of 15 residues. The V and J ends lost 5 bases and 5 bases, in that order; junction bases with no gene match: 5. The germline V gene has CDR1 ENHRY and CDR2 SYGVKD. The CDR3: CAISPGTSGMETQYF. CDR3 sequence (DNA): TGTGCCATCAGTCCCGGGACTAGCGGGATGGAGACCCAGTACTTC.

The chain combines TRBV20-1 with TRBJ2-7, with D perhaps TRBD1 or TRBD2 (5 bases each). Matching the DNA end better, TRBJ2-5 makes the J call doubtful. The CDR3 runs 16 residues. In germline, CDR1 is DFQATT, CDR2 SNEGSKA (reference sequence). For the CDR3, the DNA is TGCAGTGCTAGTCCCCCGAATCTCGGGAACAGGGAGACCCAGTACTTC. This encodes CSASPPNLGNRETQYF.

V usage is TRBV12-3 or TRBV12-4 and J usage is TRBJ1-5; D uncertain. V lost 5 bases, J lost 9 bases, and 11 bases lay in between. CDR3 size: 12 residues. The DNA for the CDR3 is TGTGCCAGCAGTCTCTTTGAGGGGCCCCAGCATTTT. This translates into CASSLFEGPQHF.

This clonotype was picked up a small number of times. For the CDR3, the DNA is TGCGCCAGCAGCCAAGGTGGGACCAGCCTGACAGATACGCAGTATTTT. Amino acids: CASSQGGTSLTDTQYF. V and J are TRBV4-1 and TRBJ2-3; the D call may be TRBD1 or TRBD2 (5 bases each). Trimming shortened V by 1 base and J by 3 bases, and 14 bases separated the two germline ends. Per germline, CDR1 MGHRA and CDR2 YSYEKL. This CDR3 has 16 amino acids.

In its sample, this clonotype was seen a few times. The chain couples TRBV10-3 to TRBJ2-4, with 8 nucleotides matching TRBD2. V trimming: 6 bases; J trimming: 0 bases; junction bases outside the gene matches: 7. Per germline, CDR1 ENHRY and CDR2 SYGVKD. The CDR3 sequence is 16 residues long. In nucleotides, the CDR3 is TGTGCCATCAGCCCGGGGGGGGTACAAGCCAAAAACATTCAGTACTTC. Translated, it gives CAISPGGVQAKNIQYF.

This clonotype was seen a few times. The V call is TRBV24-1, the J call TRBJ2-3; 10 bases fit TRBD2. Unmatched junction bases numbered 5, after V lost 7 bases and J lost 5 bases. CDR1 is KGHDR, CDR2 SFDVKD, per germline. The CDR3 consists of 14 residues. CDR3 protein: CATSSGRAEDTQYF. In DNA form, the CDR3 reads TGTGCCACCAGCAGCGGGAGGGCCGAAGATACGCAGTATTTT.

The chain carries TRBV5-1 and TRBJ2-5; no firm D call. Germline values: CDR1 SGHRS, CDR2 YFSETQ. Trimming cost V 1 base and J 1 base, with 14 bases left between them. This CDR3 comprises 16 residues. CDR3: CASSLSINNFQETQYF. The CDR3 DNA sequence: TGCGCCAGCAGCTTGTCGATCAATAACTTCCAAGAGACCCAGTACTTC.

The chain is built from TRBV14 and TRBJ2-5, with D perhaps TRBD1 (6 bases). TRBJ2-7 matches the DNA end more closely, so the J call is doubtful. The CDR3 covers 15 residues. Germline V CDR1 and CDR2: SGHDN, FVKESK. CDR3 in amino acids: CASSQEGPGDDEQYF. CDR3 coding DNA: TGTGCCAGCAGCCAAGAGGGGCCAGGGGATGACGAGCAGTACTTC.

This chain joins TRBV5-1 and TRBJ2-7, with no clear D. The germline V gene encodes CDR1 SGHRS and CDR2 YFSETQ. The CDR3 totals 15 residues. V was shortened by 0 bases and J by 5 bases, with 15 bases between the two germline ends. CDR3 DNA: TGCGCCAGCAGCTTGGGCTCGGTGGGTCTCGACGAGCAGTACTTC. This translates into CASSLGSVGLDEQYF.

For this clonotype: This may come from a read error, since a much larger clone is one base off. The V call is TRBV25-1, the J call TRBJ2-5; a possible D gene is TRBD2 (6 bases). From germline, CDR1 is MGHDK and CDR2 SYGVNS. The CDR3 runs 14 residues. The V gene lost 3 bases and the J gene lost 0 bases, with 8 bases spanning the gap. The CDR3 region has the DNA TGTGCCAGCAGTGACAGGACTAACCAAGAGACCCAGTACTTC. Amino acid sequence: CASSDRTNQETQYF.

This clonotype appeared a few times. J is TRBJ2-3 and V is TRBV5-1; D is possibly TRBD1 or TRBD2 (5 bases each). The CDR3 is 13 amino acids. Trimming pared 4 bases from V and 2 bases from J, leaving 8 bases between. Germline V lookup: CDR1 SGHRS, CDR2 YFSETQ. In nucleotides, the CDR3 is TGCGCCAGCAGCCGGGACGCCACAGATACGCAGTATTTT. Its protein is CASSRDATDTQYF. The full variable domain, in which reference TRBV5-1 and TRBJ2-3 provide the parts outside the CDR3, is KAGVTQTPRYLIKTRGQQVTLSCSPISGHRSVSWYQQTPGQGLQFLFEYFSETQRNKGNFPGRFSGRQFSNSRSEMNVSTLELGDSALYLCASSRDATDTQYFGPGTRLTVL.

This chain connects TRBV29-1 to TRBJ2-1; D may be TRBD1 (5 bases). Germline V gives CDR1 SQVTM, CDR2 ANQGSEA. The CDR3 spans 16 residues. Trimming cost V 0 bases and J 5 bases, with 17 bases left between them. CDR3 DNA sequence: TGCAGCGTTGAAGATCCCCTAGGGGAAGAAGACAATGAGCAGTTCTTC. Residues: CSVEDPLGEEDNEQFF.

This clonotype was observed a few times. The V and J genes are TRBV20-1 and TRBJ1-5, with D hard to call. Trimming removed 6 bases at V and 5 bases at J, with 20 bases between. The germline gives CDR1 DFQATT, CDR2 SNEGSKA (reference sequence). The CDR3 totals 15 residues. Written as DNA, the CDR3 is TGCAGTGCCAGGACCATACTTTCCCAGGATCAGCCCCAGCATTTT. As protein: CSARTILSQDQPQHF.

The gene calls are TRBV6-1 and TRBJ2-7; 8 nucleotides align to TRBD1. V lost 4 bases to trimming and J lost 5 bases; unmatched junction nucleotides: 10. The CDR3 consists of 15 residues. Germline V gene data show CDR1 as MNHNS and CDR2 as SASEGT. The CDR3 reads CASSVGQGRRDEQYF. The CDR3 DNA follows: TGTGCCAGCAGTGTAGGACAGGGACGGAGAGACGAGCAGTACTTC.

In this sample, this clonotype turned up once. The rearrangement links TRBV3-1 to TRBJ2-3; 7 nucleotides align to TRBD1. Germline V gives CDR1 LGHDT, CDR2 YNNKEL (reference sequence). There are 12 residues in the CDR3. The junction had 2 bases not matched to a gene; V was cut back by 1 base and J by 10 bases. The CDR3 sequence: CASSQGQGPQYF. CDR3 sequence (DNA): TGTGCCAGCAGCCAAGGACAGGGCCCGCAGTATTTT.

The genes are TRBV12-3 or TRBV12-4 and TRBJ2-1; D gene uncertain. This CDR3 is 16 amino acids long. The V end was cut by 3 bases, the J end by 5 bases, with 17 bases between. Here the CDR3 reads CASSFGALVPNNEQFF. DNA of the CDR3: TGTGCCAGCAGTTTCGGTGCGCTAGTACCTAACAATGAGCAGTTCTTC.